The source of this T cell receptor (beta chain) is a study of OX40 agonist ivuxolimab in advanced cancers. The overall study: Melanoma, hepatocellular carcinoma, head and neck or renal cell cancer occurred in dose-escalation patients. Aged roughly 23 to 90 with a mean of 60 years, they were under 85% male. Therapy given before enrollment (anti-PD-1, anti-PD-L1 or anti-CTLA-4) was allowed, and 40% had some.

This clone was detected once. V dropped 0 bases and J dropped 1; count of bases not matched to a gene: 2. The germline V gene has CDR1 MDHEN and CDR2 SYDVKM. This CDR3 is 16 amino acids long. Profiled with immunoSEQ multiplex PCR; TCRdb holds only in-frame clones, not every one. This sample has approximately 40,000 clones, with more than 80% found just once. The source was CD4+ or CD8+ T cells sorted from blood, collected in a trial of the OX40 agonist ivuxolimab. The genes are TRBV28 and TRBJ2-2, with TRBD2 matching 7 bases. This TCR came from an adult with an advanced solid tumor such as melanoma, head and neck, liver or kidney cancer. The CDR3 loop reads CASSLWASGNTGELFF. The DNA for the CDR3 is TGTGCCAGCAGTTTATGGGCTAGCGGGAACACCGGGGAGCTGTTTTTT.